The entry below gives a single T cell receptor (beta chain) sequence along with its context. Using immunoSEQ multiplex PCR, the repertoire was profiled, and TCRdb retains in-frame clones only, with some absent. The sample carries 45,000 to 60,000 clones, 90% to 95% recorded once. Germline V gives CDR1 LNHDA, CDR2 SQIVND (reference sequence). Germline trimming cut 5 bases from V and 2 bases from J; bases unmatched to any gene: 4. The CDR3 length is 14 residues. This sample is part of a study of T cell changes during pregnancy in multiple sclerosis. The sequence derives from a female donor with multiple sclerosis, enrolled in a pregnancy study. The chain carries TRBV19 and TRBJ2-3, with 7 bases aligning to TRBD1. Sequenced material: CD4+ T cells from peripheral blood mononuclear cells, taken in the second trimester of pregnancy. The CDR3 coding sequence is TGTGCCAGTAGTCCCGGACAGGACACAGATACGCAGTATTTT. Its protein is CASSPGQDTDTQYF.